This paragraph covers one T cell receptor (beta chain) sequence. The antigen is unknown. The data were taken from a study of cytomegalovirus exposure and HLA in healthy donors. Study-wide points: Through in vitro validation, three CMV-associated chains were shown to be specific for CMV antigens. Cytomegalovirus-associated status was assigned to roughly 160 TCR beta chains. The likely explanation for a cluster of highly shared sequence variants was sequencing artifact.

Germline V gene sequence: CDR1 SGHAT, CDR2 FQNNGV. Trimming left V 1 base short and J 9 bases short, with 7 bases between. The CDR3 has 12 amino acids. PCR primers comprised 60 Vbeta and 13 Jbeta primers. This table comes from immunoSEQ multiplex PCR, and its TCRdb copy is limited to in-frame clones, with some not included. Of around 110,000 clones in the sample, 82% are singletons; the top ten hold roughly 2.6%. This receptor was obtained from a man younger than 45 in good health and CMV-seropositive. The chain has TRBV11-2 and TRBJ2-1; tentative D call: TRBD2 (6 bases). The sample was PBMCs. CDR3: CASSLGGVEQFF. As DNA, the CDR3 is TGTGCCAGCAGCTTAGGGGGGGTTGAGCAGTTCTTC.